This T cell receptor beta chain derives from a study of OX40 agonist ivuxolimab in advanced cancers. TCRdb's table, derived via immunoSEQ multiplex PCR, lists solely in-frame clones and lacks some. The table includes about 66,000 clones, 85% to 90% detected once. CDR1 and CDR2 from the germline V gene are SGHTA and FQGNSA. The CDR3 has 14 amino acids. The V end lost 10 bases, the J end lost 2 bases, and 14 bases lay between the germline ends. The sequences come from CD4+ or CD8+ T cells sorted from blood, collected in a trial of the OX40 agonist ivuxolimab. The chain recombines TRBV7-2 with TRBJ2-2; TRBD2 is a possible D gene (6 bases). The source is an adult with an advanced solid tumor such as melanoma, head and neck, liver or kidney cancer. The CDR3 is CATAGRGNTGELFF. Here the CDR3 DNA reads TGTGCCACCGCGGGGCGGGGAAACACCGGGGAGCTGTTTTTT.